This T cell receptor beta chain was identified in a study of blood T cell repertoires in COVID-19. Overall study context: Italy, Spain and the United States were the sources of the convalescent and acute COVID-19 samples. Sources were T cells, B-cell-depleted T cells, or PBMCs; the material itself was cDNA or gDNA.

This clone has only one observation. V lost 4 bases to trimming and J lost 9 bases; unmatched junction nucleotides: 11. CDR1 is LGHDT and CDR2 is YNNKEL in the germline V gene (reference sequence). CDR3 length equals 14 residues. Original analysis: Reference gene primer amplification yielded estimated nucleated cell counts. Repertoires were generated with immunoSEQ multiplex PCR, while TCRdb's copy carries only in-frame clones and drops some. The V and J calls and the clone size are those of that table, but D and trimming were determined from the DNA. The sample has about 190,000 clones; roughly 80% are singletons.

The sample comprised peripheral blood. The rearrangement uses TRBV3-1 (or the pseudogene TRBV3-2) and TRBJ1-2; 7 positions agree with TRBD1. The receptor was isolated from a woman between 50 and 59 years old with acute or convalescent COVID-19. CDR3 in DNA: TGTGCCAGCAGCCTAACTAGGACAGGCGGAAGCTACACCTTC. Protein: CASSLTRTGGSYTF.